The entry below describes one T cell receptor beta chain. This sample is part of a study of blood T cell repertoires in COVID-19. About the research overall: The cDNA or gDNA used as material had been derived from T cells, B-cell-depleted T cells, or PBMCs.

Germline values: CDR1 SGHNT, CDR2 YYREEE (reference sequence). V lost 5 bases and J lost 11, with 17 bases in between. The CDR3 totals 12 residues. Sequencing was performed with immunoSEQ multiplex PCR; in TCRdb, only in-frame clones are kept and a portion is missing. This sample yields 150,000 to 180,000 clones, of which around 83% are seen a single time; roughly 9.8% belongs to the top ten. This receptor was taken from a woman in her forties or fifties with acute or convalescent COVID-19. The chain links TRBV5-4 to TRBJ2-7; maybe TRBD1 (6 bases). The sample was peripheral blood. In DNA form, the CDR3 reads TGTGCCAGCAGTTTTGACAGGAGAACAAAGTACTTC. Translated: CASSFDRRTKYF. The variable domain in full, with the rest retrieved from reference TRBV5-4 and TRBJ2-7, is ETGVTQSPTHLIKTRGQQVTLRCSSQSGHNTVSWYQQALGQGPQFIFQYYREEENGRGNFPPRFSGLQFPNYSSELNVNALELDDSALYLCASSFDRRTKYFGPGTRLTVT.